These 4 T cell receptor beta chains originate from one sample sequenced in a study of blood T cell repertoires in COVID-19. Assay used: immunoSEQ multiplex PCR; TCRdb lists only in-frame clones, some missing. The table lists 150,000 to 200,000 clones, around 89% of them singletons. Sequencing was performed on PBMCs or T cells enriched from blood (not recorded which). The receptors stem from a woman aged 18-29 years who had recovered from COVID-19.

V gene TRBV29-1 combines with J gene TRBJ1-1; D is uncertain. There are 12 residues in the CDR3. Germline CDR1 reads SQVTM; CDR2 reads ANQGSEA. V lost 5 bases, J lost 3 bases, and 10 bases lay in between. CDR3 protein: CSVTGEYTEAFF. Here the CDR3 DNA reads TGCAGCGTTACCGGTGAATACACTGAAGCTTTCTTT. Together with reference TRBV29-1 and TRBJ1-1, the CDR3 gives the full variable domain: SAVISQKPSRDICQRGTSLTIQCQVDSQVTMMFWYRQQPGQSLTLIATANQGSEATYESGFVIDKFPISRPNLTFSTLTVSNMSPEDSSIYLCSVTGEYTEAFFGQGTRLTVV.

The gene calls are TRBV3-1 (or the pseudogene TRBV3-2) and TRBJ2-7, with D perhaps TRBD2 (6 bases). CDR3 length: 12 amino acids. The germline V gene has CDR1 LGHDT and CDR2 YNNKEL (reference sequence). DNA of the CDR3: TGTGCCAGCAGCCAACTCGGAGGGCCCCAAAAGGTC. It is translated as CASSQLGGPQKV.

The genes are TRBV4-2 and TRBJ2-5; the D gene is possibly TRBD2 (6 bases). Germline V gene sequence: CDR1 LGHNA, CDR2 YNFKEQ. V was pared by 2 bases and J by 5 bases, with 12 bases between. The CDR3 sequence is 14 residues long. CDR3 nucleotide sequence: TGTGCCAGCAGCCAATCGGAGGGTTTCGAGACCCAGTACTTC. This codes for CASSQSEGFETQYF.

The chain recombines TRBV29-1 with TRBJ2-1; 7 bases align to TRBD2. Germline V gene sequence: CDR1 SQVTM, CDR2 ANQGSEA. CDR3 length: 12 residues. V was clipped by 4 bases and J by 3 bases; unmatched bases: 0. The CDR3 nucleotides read TGCAGCGTTGCTAGCGGCTACAATGAGCAGTTCTTC. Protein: CSVASGYNEQFF.